The next 4 T cell receptor beta chains were all read from a single sample in a study of blood T cell repertoires in COVID-19 (dated by TCRdb to about 2020). Library preparation used the immunoSEQ multiplex PCR assay. TCRdb carries this immuneACCESS record with in-frame sequences only. Its versions omit some clonotypes, under half of them owing to an unresolved V gene in the studies checked, with the rest unexplained. This sample comprises tens of thousands of clones, 80% to 90% of them detected only once. The ten largest clones capture roughly 7.2% of the sample. The sequenced material came from peripheral blood. The source is a man between 60 and 70 years old with acute or convalescent COVID-19.

This chain links TRBV6-4 with TRBJ1-5; D unclear. The length of the CDR3 is 17 residues. The germline V and J ends were trimmed by 8 bases and 6 bases, with 26 bases remaining between them. Germline assignment: CDR1 MRHNA and CDR2 SNTAGT. The CDR3 DNA follows: TGTGCCAGCGGGAGGAGCACTGAGCCTAGCAGTTGTCAGCCCCAGCATTTT. Translation gives CASGRSTEPSSCQPQHF.

The gene calls are TRBV10-3 and TRBJ1-6; 9 nucleotides line up with TRBD1. V shed 5 bases, J shed 9 bases, and the junction held 8 bases outside the gene matches. Per the germline V gene, CDR1 is ENHRY and CDR2 is SYGVKD. There are 15 residues in the CDR3. The CDR3 DNA sequence: TGTGCCATCAGTAACCCGGGACAGGGAATTTCACCCCTCCACTTT. It is translated as CAISNPGQGISPLHF.

The J gene is TRBJ1-1, the V gene TRBV11-2; no reliable D call. Germline assignment: CDR1 SGHAT and CDR2 FQNNGV. This CDR3 has 13 amino acids. V was pared by 3 bases and J by 7 bases, with 12 bases between. The CDR3 reads CASSFAGFVEAFF. The DNA for the CDR3 is TGTGCCAGCAGCTTCGCGGGTTTTGTTGAAGCTTTCTTT.

The chain carries TRBV27 and TRBJ2-7; TRBD1 matches 7 bases. The germline CDR1 and CDR2 sequences are MNHEY and SMNVEV (reference sequence). With 4 bases clipped from V and 0 bases from J, the junction kept 3 bases outside the gene matches. The CDR3 is made up of 14 amino acids. The CDR3 DNA reads TGTGCCAGCAGTTCGGACAGGAGCTCCTACGAGCAGTACTTC. Amino acid sequence: CASSSDRSSYEQYF.